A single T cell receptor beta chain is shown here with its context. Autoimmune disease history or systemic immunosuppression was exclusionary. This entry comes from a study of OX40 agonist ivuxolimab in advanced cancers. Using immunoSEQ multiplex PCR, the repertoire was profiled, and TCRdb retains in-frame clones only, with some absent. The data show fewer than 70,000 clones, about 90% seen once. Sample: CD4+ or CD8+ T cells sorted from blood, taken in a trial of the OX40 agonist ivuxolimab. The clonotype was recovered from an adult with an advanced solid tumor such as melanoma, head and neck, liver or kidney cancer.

In DNA, the CDR3 is TGTGCCAGCTGCAAGACAGGGGAACCTGGAAACACCATATATTTT. It specifies CASCKTGEPGNTIYF. The chain uses TRBV11-1 and TRBJ1-3; 8 bases align to TRBD1. The CDR3 sequence is 15 residues long. Looked up from germline, CDR1 is SGHAT and CDR2 is FQDESV (reference sequence). V lost 8 bases, J lost 2 bases, and 8 bases stayed unmatched. Using reference TRBV11-1 and TRBJ1-3 for the parts outside the CDR3, the full variable domain is EAEVAQSPRYKITEKSQAVAFWCDPISGHATLYWYRQILGQGPELLVQFQDESVVDDSQLPKDRFSAERLKGVDSTLKIQPAELGDSAMYLCASCKTGEPGNTIYFGEGSWLTVV.